The text below deals with one T cell receptor (beta chain). What it recognizes is unknown. Data came from immunoSEQ multiplex PCR; TCRdb stores just in-frame clones and leaves some out. Here the sample spans about 85,000 clones, 70% to 90% being singletons. The sample belongs to a study of T cell responses to AZD1222 COVID-19 vaccine. Points from the study as a whole: The sample set comprised mostly white British donors with more females, and clonal diversity was possibly underestimated.

V shed 1 base and J shed 3 bases, with 17 bases lying between them. The CDR3 is made up of 17 amino acids. CDR1 is SEHNR, CDR2 FQNEAQ, per germline (reference sequence). This receptor was identified in an adult in good health. This chain connects TRBV7-9 to TRBJ2-3; perhaps TRBD1 as D (6 bases). The sample was peripheral blood, taken on day 0 of AZD1222 vaccination. CDR3 in amino acids: CASSLEGGGLRTDTQYF. As DNA, the CDR3 is TGTGCCAGCAGCTTAGAGGGTGGGGGCCTGAGAACAGATACGCAGTATTTT.